This is a list of T cell receptor beta chains from one sample in a study of blood T cell repertoires in COVID-19. TCRdb's table, derived via immunoSEQ multiplex PCR, lists solely in-frame clones and lacks some. The table shows 48,000 or so clones, with more than 75% occurring only once. Sequencing input: peripheral blood. These receptors all come from a woman of 80 years or more with COVID-19, enrolled during active disease. Each CDR3 is given with its conserved first and last residue. A D gene is named only where the DNA matches it firmly. Clone size is stated in some rows and not others, as once, few, many or a class when expanded.

cdr3_aa cdr3_nt j_call v_call d_call clone_size
CASSVGASGRLYNEQFF TGTGCCAGCAGCGTAGGGGCTAGCGGGAGGTTATACAATGAGCAGTTCTTC TRBJ2-1 TRBV9 TRBD2 NA
CASSPRLATYNEQFF TGTGCCAGCTCACCAAGGCTAGCGACCTACAATGAGCAGTTCTTC TRBJ2-1 TRBV18 NA NA
CASKGGIGNQGSITGELFF TGTGCCAGCAAAGGGGGTATTGGGAACCAAGGATCAATCACCGGGGAGCTGTTTTTT TRBJ2-2 TRBV2 NA NA
CASSLGPGSKGYTF TGTGCCAGCAGCTTAGGTCCAGGGTCGAAAGGCTACACCTTC TRBJ1-2 TRBV7-6 NA NA
CASRQGALGNTIYF TGCGCCAGCAGACAGGGGGCTTTGGGAAACACCATATATTTT TRBJ1-3 TRBV10-2 TRBD1 NA
CASIKDGAVIRSGNTIYF TGTGCCAGCATTAAGGACGGAGCGGTCATCCGGTCTGGAAACACCATATATTTT TRBJ1-3 TRBV2 NA NA
CASSPRLAGGNEQFF TGTGCCAGTAGTCCCCGACTAGCGGGGGGCAATGAGCAGTTCTTC TRBJ2-1 TRBV19 TRBD2 NA
CASSLGQGATNEKLFF TGCGCCAGCAGCTTGGGACAGGGGGCGACTAATGAAAAACTGTTTTTT TRBJ1-4 TRBV5-1 TRBD1 NA
CASSPGGMNTEAFF TGTGCCAGCAGCCCGGGAGGAATGAACACTGAAGCTTTCTTT TRBJ1-1 TRBV5-4 NA NA
CASSRDSTSIFSGNTIYF TGTGCCAGCAGTCGGGACAGTACCAGTATTTTCTCTGGAAACACCATATATTTT TRBJ1-3 TRBV6-6 TRBD1 NA
CASSLAGQGNYGYTF TGCGCCAGCAGCTTGGCCGGTCAGGGGAACTATGGCTACACCTTC TRBJ1-2 TRBV5-1 NA NA
CASSLYARGTDTQYF TGTGCCAGCAGTTTATACGCCCGGGGCACAGATACGCAGTATTTT TRBJ2-3 TRBV28 NA NA
CASSRRQGARGRTEAFF TGTGCCAGCAGCCGGCGACAGGGGGCGCGGGGGAGAACTGAAGCTTTCTTT TRBJ1-1 TRBV3-1/TRBV3-2 TRBD1 NA
CSALPTGTGTTEAFF TGCAGCGCCCTACCTACCGGGACAGGAACCACTGAAGCTTTCTTT TRBJ1-1 TRBV29-1 TRBD1 once
CASSIAPRGQTEAFF TGTGCCAGTAGTATAGCGCCCAGGGGGCAAACTGAAGCTTTCTTT TRBJ1-1 TRBV19 TRBD1 NA
CASSMAGDTDTQYF TGTGCCAGCAGTATGGCGGGGGATACAGATACGCAGTATTTT TRBJ2-3 TRBV28 TRBD2 NA
CASSPTGVAGQETQYF TGTGCCAGCAGTCCAACCGGAGTAGCGGGCCAAGAGACCCAGTACTTC TRBJ2-5 TRBV28 TRBD2 NA
CSGTRGHTEAFF TGCAGCGGTACCAGGGGACACACTGAAGCTTTCTTT TRBJ1-1 TRBV29-1 NA NA
CASSLGTALNTEAFF TGTGCCAGCAGCTTAGGGACAGCCTTGAACACTGAAGCTTTCTTT TRBJ1-1 TRBV7-2 NA NA
CASSLVSGLTEAFF TGTGCCAGCAGCTTAGTTTCAGGGCTTACTGAAGCTTTCTTT TRBJ1-1 TRBV7-2 NA NA
CASSPVGRAINNEQFF TGTGCCAGCTCACCAGTAGGCAGGGCAATCAACAATGAGCAGTTCTTC TRBJ2-1 TRBV18 NA NA
CASSLVADSYNEQFF TGTGCCAGCAGCTTAGTTGCGGACTCCTACAATGAGCAGTTCTTC TRBJ2-1 TRBV7-6 NA NA
CASSLRTGKETQYF TGTGCCAGCAGCTTGAGGACAGGGAAAGAGACCCAGTACTTC TRBJ2-5 TRBV5-4 TRBD1 NA
CASSAQGNYGYTF TGTGCCAGCAGTGCACAGGGGAACTATGGCTACACCTTC TRBJ1-2 TRBV2 TRBD1 NA
CASSLAGEGYGYTF TGTGCCAGCAGCTTAGCGGGGGAGGGCTATGGCTACACCTTC TRBJ1-2 TRBV11-3 NA NA
CASSTSRADTQYF TGTGCCAGTAGTACCTCCAGGGCAGATACGCAGTATTTT TRBJ2-3 TRBV19 NA once
CATSDPQGVNGELFF TGTGCCACCAGTGATCCACAGGGTGTTAACGGGGAGCTGTTTTTT TRBJ2-2 TRBV24-1 NA NA
CASSFGQEDEQFF TGTGCCAGCAGTTTCGGACAGGAGGATGAGCAGTTCTTC TRBJ2-1 TRBV12-3/TRBV12-4 TRBD1 NA
CASSLQQGTIQYF TGTGCCAGCAGTTTACAACAGGGTACCATTCAGTACTTC TRBJ2-4 TRBV28 NA NA
CASTLDRAAYEQYF TGTGCCAGCACCCTGGACAGGGCCGCCTACGAGCAGTACTTC TRBJ2-7 TRBV7-2 TRBD1 once
CASSLGTGTTYEQYF TGTGCCAGCAGCTTAGGGACAGGGACCACCTACGAGCAGTACTTC TRBJ2-7 TRBV7-8 TRBD1 NA
CASSRDGGASYEQYF TGTGCCAGCAGCCGGGACGGCGGGGCCTCCTACGAGCAGTACTTC TRBJ2-7 TRBV7-2 NA NA
CASRFRQDSEAFF TGTGCCAGCAGGTTTAGACAGGACTCTGAAGCTTTCTTT TRBJ1-1 TRBV11-2 NA NA
CASSPDRDYGYTF TGTGCCAGCAGCCCGGACAGAGATTATGGCTACACCTTC TRBJ1-2 TRBV7-2 NA NA
CASSFERGAYEQYF TGTGCCAGCAGCTTTGAGCGGGGGGCCTACGAGCAGTACTTC TRBJ2-7 TRBV7-2 TRBD2 NA
CASSPGPGGGVETQYF TGTGCCAGCAGCCCTGGACCAGGAGGTGGTGTAGAGACCCAGTACTTC TRBJ2-5 TRBV2 NA once
CASRRQGNDQPQHF TGTGCCAGCAGACGACAGGGGAATGATCAGCCCCAGCATTTT TRBJ1-5 TRBV5-5 TRBD1 NA
CASSLGGQGAKKLFF TGTGCCAGCAGCTTAGGGGGACAGGGGGCTAAAAAACTGTTTTTT TRBJ1-4 TRBV11-2 TRBD1 NA
CASSVTLAGGPVSEQFF TGTGCCAGCAGCGTAACCCTGGCGGGGGGGCCCGTTTCCGAGCAGTTCTTC TRBJ2-1 TRBV9 TRBD2 NA
CASNRDRHEKLFF TGTGCCTCGAACCGGGACAGGCATGAAAAACTGTTTTTT TRBJ1-4 TRBV12-3/TRBV12-4 TRBD1 NA
CATSSNMQGAAEAFF TGTGCCACCAGCAGCAATATGCAGGGGGCGGCTGAAGCTTTCTTT TRBJ1-1 TRBV15 TRBD1 NA
CATSRDSSGGWETQYF TGTGCCACCAGCAGAGATTCTAGCGGGGGGTGGGAGACCCAGTACTTC TRBJ2-5 TRBV15 TRBD2 NA
CASSPRAGQGTNYGYTF TGTGCCAGCAGCCCCCGAGCGGGACAGGGGACTAACTATGGCTACACCTTC TRBJ1-2 TRBV7-2 TRBD1 NA
CASSPGQHYGYTF TGTGCCAGCAGCCCGGGACAGCACTATGGCTACACCTTC TRBJ1-2 TRBV6-6 TRBD1 once
CASSRGTYLAPEAFF TGTGCCAGCAGTCGAGGAACGTATTTGGCCCCTGAAGCTTTCTTT TRBJ1-1 TRBV2 NA few
CSVRDRSGNQPQHF TGCAGCGTCCGGGACAGGTCGGGCAATCAGCCCCAGCATTTT TRBJ1-5 TRBV29-1 TRBD1 NA
CASSLIGGSMTEAFF TGTGCCAGCAGCTTGATCGGCGGTTCTATGACTGAAGCTTTCTTT TRBJ1-1 TRBV5-5 NA NA
CASQQGRPKNIQYF TGTGCCAGCCAACAAGGGAGGCCCAAAAACATTCAGTACTTC TRBJ2-4 TRBV6-6 NA NA
CASSLRGPGIDTQYF TGCGCCAGCAGCTTGAGGGGTCCTGGGATAGATACGCAGTATTTT TRBJ2-3 TRBV5-1 NA NA